This T cell receptor beta chain was sequenced for a study of cytomegalovirus exposure and HLA in healthy donors. On this clone itself: The antigen is unknown.

Assay: immunoSEQ multiplex PCR; the TCRdb copy retains only in-frame clones and omits some. Among over 200,000 clones, around 90% were seen once, and the ten largest hold 1.5% to 2.5%. General study points: The study flagged around 150 TCR beta chains as cytomegalovirus-associated.

The CDR3 runs to 16 residues. The trim removed 6 bases at V and 0 bases at J, leaving 5 bases unmatched. The germline CDR1 and CDR2 sequences are SEHNR and FQNEAQ (reference sequence). This rearrangement joins TRBV7-9 to TRBJ1-1, with 12 bases matching TRBD1. Sequencing was done on a sample of PBMCs. The clonotype comes from a young woman in good health and CMV-seropositive. The CDR3 coding sequence is TGTGCCAGCAGGGGGACAGGGGGCTATGTGAACACTGAAGCTTTCTTT. Protein sequence: CASRGTGGYVNTEAFF. The entire variable domain, with the rest obtained from reference TRBV7-9 and TRBJ1-1, is as follows: DTGVSQNPRHKITKRGQNVTFRCDPISEHNRLYWYRQTLGQGPEFLTYFQNEAQLEKSRLLSDRFSAERPKGSFSTLEIQRTEQGDSAMYLCASRGTGGYVNTEAFFGQGTRLTVV.